The 30 T cell receptor beta chains presented below share a single source sample, sequenced in a study of T-cell memory formation after mild COVID-19. Each CDR3 protein gets one entry after TCRdb re-called the 5' RACE reads with MiXCR. The repertoire holds some 290,000 distinct CDR3 sequences, under 20% seen once, with roughly 23% in the top ten. The material sequenced was PBMCs or a T cell subset sorted from them (not recorded which). The receptors here all came from a man between 18 and 35 years old who had mild COVID-19 (a few samples of this study predate the infection). Cell type and time point are not known.

The chain employs TRBV20-1 and TRBJ2-1; TRBD2 matches 11 bases. With V trimmed by 5 bases and J by 7 bases, 7 bases remained unmatched. The CDR3 consists of 14 residues. Germline V gives CDR1 DFQATT, CDR2 SNEGSKA (reference sequence). In DNA, the CDR3 is TGCAGTGCTCCCGTAGCGGGGGGGCTAAATGAGCAGTTCTTC. This translates into CSAPVAGGLNEQFF.

This clonotype was counted only a few times. The chain carries TRBV5-1 and TRBJ2-5; 7 nucleotides align to TRBD1. The germline V gene has CDR1 SGHRS and CDR2 YFSETQ. Losses at the gene ends were 6 bases for V and 5 bases for J; bases not matched to a gene: 13. The CDR3 has 15 amino acids. The CDR3 bases are TGCGCCAGCACGTCTCTCGAGGGGGCCGGGGAGACCCAGTACTTC. Its protein is CASTSLEGAGETQYF.

In this sample, this clonotype turned up a few times. V and J are TRBV4-3 and TRBJ2-7, with TRBD2 as a possible D gene (6 bases). The length of the CDR3 is 15 residues. V was clipped by 0 bases and J by 0 bases, with 9 bases between them. The germline V gene encodes CDR1 LGHNA and CDR2 YSLEER. The CDR3 region is CASSQDLGGSYEQYF. The CDR3 DNA follows: TGCGCCAGCAGCCAAGATCTGGGGGGCTCCTACGAGCAGTACTTC.

The genes are TRBV9 and TRBJ1-2; D is unclear. The CDR3 is 15 amino acids. Deletions cut 3 bases from V and 7 bases from J, with 19 bases between. CDR1 SGDLS and CDR2 YYNGEE come from the germline V gene. For the CDR3, the DNA is TGTGCCAGCAGCGAGGTGGGGAGTGTGGGCTCTGGCTACACCTTC. It specifies CASSEVGSVGSGYTF.

This clonotype has more than one count but fewer than ten. V and J are TRBV27 and TRBJ2-1; no clear D. Germline loops: CDR1 MNHEY, CDR2 SMNVEV (reference sequence). The CDR3 has 14 amino acids. V lost 4 bases and J 5 bases, leaving 12 bases between the germline ends. The CDR3 sequence: CASSSHNSDNEQFF. The CDR3 bases are TGTGCCAGCAGTTCCCACAACTCGGACAATGAGCAGTTCTTC.

The chain couples TRBV15 to TRBJ1-3; D gene uncertain. This CDR3 comprises 14 residues. V lost 0 bases, J lost 8 bases, and 11 bases lay in between. The germline V gene encodes CDR1 LNHNV and CDR2 YYDKDF (reference sequence). CDR3 in amino acids: CATSRDAARDTIYF. DNA for the CDR3: TGTGCCACCAGCAGAGATGCGGCAAGGGACACCATATATTTT.

The chain links TRBV20-1 to TRBJ1-6; D may be TRBD1 (6 bases). Per germline, CDR1 DFQATT and CDR2 SNEGSKA (reference sequence). Trimming cost V 5 bases and J 10 bases, with 15 bases left between them. The CDR3 runs to 13 residues. CDR3 coding DNA: TGCAGTGCTCCAAAGTTGGGGGGCTCACCCCTCCACTTT. It encodes CSAPKLGGSPLHF.

This clonotype turned up a few times. V is TRBV7-9 and J is TRBJ1-2, with 8 bases identical to TRBD1. Germline loops: CDR1 SEHNR, CDR2 FQNEAQ (reference sequence). Trimming at V came to 0 bases and at J to 8 bases, leaving 5 bases not matched to a gene. The CDR3 has 14 amino acids. The CDR3 loop reads CASSLAGQGIGYTF. DNA of the CDR3: TGTGCCAGCAGCTTAGCCGGACAGGGCATCGGCTACACCTTC.

This chain uses TRBV4-1 with TRBJ2-7; no definite D call. The V gene's germline CDR1 is MGHRA and CDR2 YSYEKL. This CDR3 contains 13 residues. V lost 3 bases and J lost 7, with 13 bases in between. The CDR3: CASSHSPLEEQYF. CDR3 DNA: TGCGCCAGCAGCCACAGCCCCCTGGAGGAGCAGTACTTC.

The V call is TRBV20-1, the J call TRBJ1-5; 9 positions agree with TRBD1. V gave up 5 bases and J gave up 6 bases; unmatched junction bases: 8. CDR1 is DFQATT, CDR2 SNEGSKA, per germline (reference sequence). The CDR3 spans 14 residues. CDR3 sequence reads: CSARQDRGGQPQHF. The CDR3 nucleotides are TGCAGTGCTCGACAGGACAGGGGCGGTCAGCCCCAGCATTTT.

This clonotype was seen a handful of times. The V call is TRBV9, the J call TRBJ2-3; D not resolved. V gave up 0 bases and J gave up 3 bases, with 5 bases separating them. This CDR3 is 13 amino acids long. Germline V lookup: CDR1 SGDLS, CDR2 YYNGEE. This CDR3 is CASSVVGTDTQYF. Here the CDR3 DNA reads TGTGCCAGCAGCGTAGTAGGGACAGATACGCAGTATTTT.

The gene calls are TRBV3-2 and TRBJ2-3; the table's D call, TRBD2, was not checked against the DNA. TRBV3-2 is given as a pseudogene. This CDR3 has 18 amino acids. The CDR3 DNA reads as TGTGCCAGCAGCCCCCGACGGGCCGCGGGGGGGGGCACAGATACGCAGTATTTT. It translates to CASSPRRAAGGGTDTQYF.

This clonotype was counted only a few times. The rearrangement uses TRBV12-3 or TRBV12-4 and TRBJ2-7; perhaps TRBD1 as D (6 bases). The CDR3 extends over 14 amino acids. V gave up 3 bases and J gave up 9 bases, with 18 bases separating them. DNA of the CDR3: TGTGCCAGCAGTTTCCTCAACGCCGACAGGTTGCAGTACTTC. It encodes CASSFLNADRLQYF.

The table lists this clonotype with a few counts. This chain joins TRBV2 and TRBJ2-7; tentative D call: TRBD2 (6 bases). CDR1 is SNHLY, CDR2 FYNNEI, per germline. The CDR3 runs to 11 residues. Trimming removed 4 bases at V and 6 bases at J, with 7 bases between. The CDR3 loop is CASSVGGEQYF. In nucleotides, the CDR3 is TGTGCCAGCAGTGTGGGGGGCGAGCAGTACTTC. Together with reference TRBV2 and TRBJ2-7, the CDR3 gives the full variable domain: EPEVTQTPSHQVTQMGQEVILRCVPISNHLYFYWYRQILGQKVEFLVSFYNNEISEKSEIFDDQFSVERPDGSNFTLKIRSTKLEDSAMYFCASSVGGEQYFGPGTRLTVT.

There are a few counts of this clonotype. The CDR3 DNA reads as TGCGCCAGCAGCCAAGGTCCGCTCACAGGGGCGATCCATGGCTACACCTTC. Amino acid sequence: CASSQGPLTGAIHGYTF. This chain connects TRBV4-3 to TRBJ1-2, with 7 bases that match TRBD1. V shed 1 base and J 6 bases; nucleotides not matched to a gene: 14. Germline values: CDR1 LGHNA, CDR2 YSLEER. The CDR3 consists of 17 residues.

The gene calls are TRBV5-5 and TRBJ2-1; 9 bases agree with TRBD2. The CDR3 totals 16 residues. Per the germline V gene, CDR1 is SGHKS and CDR2 is YYEKEE (reference sequence). V lost 4 bases and J lost 7; bases outside the gene matches: 12. The CDR3: CASSPISGGLWNEQFF. The CDR3 DNA reads as TGTGCCAGCAGCCCTATTAGCGGGGGACTTTGGAATGAGCAGTTCTTC. Complete variable domain (other parts from reference TRBV5-5 and TRBJ2-1): DAGVTQSPTHLIKTRGQQVTLRCSPISGHKSVSWYQQVLGQGPQFIFQYYEKEERGRGNFPDRFSARQFPNYSSELNVNALLLGDSALYLCASSPISGGLWNEQFFGPGTRLTVL.

The genes are TRBV28 and TRBJ1-1; D is undetermined. Germline V CDR1 and CDR2: MDHEN, SYDVKM. The CDR3 has 15 residues. V was shortened by 3 bases and J by 6 bases, with 17 bases between the two germline ends. In nucleotides, the CDR3 is TGTGCCAGCAGTTTCCATAGTGCCGGGAGCTCTGAAGCTTTCTTT. Translated: CASSFHSAGSSEAFF.

This clonotype was detected a few times. DNA of the CDR3: TGTGCCAGCTTCGACGGGAATTCACCCCTCCACTTT. This gives the protein CASFDGNSPLHF. The V gene is TRBV28, the J gene TRBJ1-6, with D unclear. The CDR3 spans 12 residues. Between the trimmed V and J ends, which lost 8 bases and 7 bases, there was a span of 9 bases. Germline values: CDR1 MDHEN, CDR2 SYDVKM. The variable domain in full, with the rest retrieved from reference TRBV28 and TRBJ1-6, is DVKVTQSSRYLVKRTGEKVFLECVQDMDHENMFWYRQDPGLGLRLIYFSYDVKMKEKGDIPEGYSVSREKKERFSLILESASTNQTSMYLCASFDGNSPLHFGNGTRLTVT.

The sample holds many counts of this clonotype. V gene TRBV5-1 combines with J gene TRBJ2-1; tentative D call: TRBD1 (6 bases). V was cut by 1 base and J by 0 bases, with 8 bases left in between. This CDR3 contains 15 residues. Germline lookup yields CDR1 SGHRS and CDR2 YFSETQ. The CDR3 is CASSLLGGSYNEQFF. CDR3 DNA sequence: TGCGCCAGCAGCTTGTTAGGGGGCTCCTACAATGAGCAGTTCTTC.

This clonotype was observed many times. The chain carries TRBV7-9 and TRBJ2-5, with D possibly matching TRBD1 (6 bases). Deletions cut 2 bases from V and 5 bases from J, with 12 bases between. The CDR3 extends over 14 amino acids. Germline CDR1 reads SEHNR; CDR2 reads FQNEAQ (reference sequence). This chain's CDR3 is CASSLSPRGETQYF. Written as DNA, the CDR3 is TGTGCCAGCAGCTTATCGCCCAGGGGTGAGACCCAGTACTTC.

This clonotype has a handful of counts. The chain joins TRBV5-1 to TRBJ2-1, with D possibly being TRBD2 (6 bases). Germline V gene sequence: CDR1 SGHRS, CDR2 YFSETQ. V was shortened by 2 bases and J by 10 bases, with 25 bases between the two germline ends. The CDR3 has 17 residues. The CDR3 region has the DNA TGCGCCAGCAGCTTCCTAACAATCGCGGGGAAGGAGGGAGAGCAGTTCTTC. Its protein product is CASSFLTIAGKEGEQFF.

J is TRBJ2-2 and V is TRBV15; D is possibly TRBD2 (6 bases). Germline CDR1 reads LNHNV; CDR2 reads YYDKDF (reference sequence). V shed 1 base and J shed 3 bases, with 12 bases lying between them. The CDR3 runs to 16 residues. The CDR3: CATSRGDPGDTGELFF. The CDR3 DNA sequence: TGTGCCACCAGCAGAGGGGATCCGGGGGACACCGGGGAGCTGTTTTTT. The whole variable domain, filled in from reference TRBV15 and TRBJ2-2, reads DAMVIQNPRYQVTQFGKPVTLSCSQTLNHNVMYWYQQKSSQAPKLLFHYYDKDFNNEADTPDNFQSRRPNTSFCFLDIRSPGLGDTAMYLCATSRGDPGDTGELFFGEGSRLTVL.

The table lists this clonotype with a few counts. This sequence joins TRBV6-5 and TRBJ1-5; no reliable D call. This CDR3 spans 16 amino acids. The germline V gene encodes CDR1 MNHEY and CDR2 SVGAGI. V lost 6 bases and J 5 bases, leaving 20 bases between the germline ends. As DNA, the CDR3 is TGTGCCAGCAGCTCCCACGGTGGAACTAGGGATCAGCCCCAGCATTTT. As protein: CASSSHGGTRDQPQHF.

The rearrangement uses TRBV7-3 and TRBJ2-1, with D hard to call. The V gene's germline CDR1 is SGHTA and CDR2 FQGTGA. With 6 bases removed from V and 9 bases from J, the gap between germline ends came to 12 bases. This CDR3 spans 12 amino acids. Written as DNA, the CDR3 is TGTGCCAGCAGTTACATGGTCGGTGAGCAGTTCTTC. Residues: CASSYMVGEQFF.

The chain joins TRBV5-4 to TRBJ2-1, with 8 bases matching TRBD2. V dropped 1 base and J dropped 4; count of bases not matched to a gene: 4. Germline assignment: CDR1 SGHNT and CDR2 YYREEE (reference sequence). The CDR3 is made up of 15 amino acids. The CDR3 is CASSLPGGVYNEQFF. The CDR3, as DNA: TGTGCCAGCAGCTTGCCCGGGGGGGTATACAATGAGCAGTTCTTC.

This sequence joins TRBV7-3 and TRBJ2-7; 11 bases align to TRBD2. The CDR3 sequence is 17 residues long. V lost 5 bases, J lost 6 bases, and 15 bases stayed unmatched. The V gene's germline CDR1 is SGHTA and CDR2 FQGTGA. In nucleotides, the CDR3 is TGTGCCAGCAGCATTTCCGGGACTAGCGGACCCACGGGCGAGCAGTACTTC. Amino acid sequence: CASSISGTSGPTGEQYF. The full variable domain, completed using reference TRBV7-3 and TRBJ2-7, is GAGVSQTPSNKVTEKGKYVELRCDPISGHTALYWYRQSLGQGPEFLIYFQGTGAADDSGLPNDRFFAVRPEGSVSTLKIQRTERGDSAVYLCASSISGTSGPTGEQYFGPGTRLTVT.

In this sample, this clonotype turned up a few times. The CDR3 is CASSPTGAYEQYV. The CDR3 DNA sequence: TGTGCCAGCAGTCCCACAGGGGCCTACGAGCAGTACGTC. The chain couples TRBV6-2 or TRBV6-3 to TRBJ2-7; 7 bases map to TRBD1. The V and J ends lost 5 bases and 2 bases, in that order; junction bases with no gene match: 3. Germline CDR1 reads MNHEY; CDR2 reads SVGEGT. The CDR3 is made up of 13 amino acids.

This clonotype was seen a handful of times. The chain is built from TRBV11-2 and TRBJ2-1, with 9 nucleotides matching TRBD1. The germline gives CDR1 SGHAT, CDR2 FQNNGV. V lost 6 bases, J lost 6 bases, and 15 bases stayed unmatched. The CDR3 covers 17 residues. For the CDR3, the DNA is TGTGCCAGCAGTCCCAGACAGGGGGATTTTCTAGGCAATGAGCAGTTCTTC. Amino acid sequence: CASSPRQGDFLGNEQFF.

This rearrangement joins TRBV7-2 to TRBJ1-5; no firm D call. The germline V gene encodes CDR1 SGHTA and CDR2 FQGNSA. Trimming took off 5 bases at V and 4 bases at J, with 9 bases between the two ends. This CDR3 spans 13 amino acids. DNA of the CDR3: TGTGCCAGCAGCCCCATCCCTAATCAGCCCCAGCATTTT. Its translation is CASSPIPNQPQHF.

The genes are TRBV7-9 and TRBJ1-3, with TRBD1 matching 7 bases. Trimming cost V 5 bases and J 4 bases; bases outside gene matches: 11. Germline V lookup: CDR1 SEHNR, CDR2 FQNEAQ (reference sequence). The CDR3 contains 16 residues. The CDR3 sequence is CASSLGTDIDGNTIYF. CDR3 DNA: TGTGCCAGCAGCCTCGGGACAGACATCGACGGAAACACCATATATTTT.